This TCR beta chain comes out of a study of PD-1 blockade in mismatch repair-deficient tumors. Every patient had mismatch repair deficiency by PCR or immunohistochemistry. Study-wide results and caveats: Tumor-resident clones, often undetectable pretreatment in blood, expanded then contracted after pembrolizumab.

TCRdb's table, derived via immunoSEQ multiplex PCR, lists solely in-frame clones and lacks some. The table includes about 130,000 clones, roughly 90% detected once. A remark on this clone: The antigen is not known. The sample carries other DNA sequences with the same CDR3.

Germline V gene sequence: CDR1 LGHNA, CDR2 YSLEER. The ends lost 4 bases at V and 1 base at J; junction bases unmatched: 5. The CDR3 extends over 15 amino acids. This specimen was peripheral blood, taken approximately 72 weeks after starting pembrolizumab. This TCR was recovered from an adult with mismatch repair-deficient cancer. V and J are TRBV4-3 and TRBJ2-3; 7 bases are shared with TRBD2. The CDR3 region is CASSPGLAGTDTQYF. The CDR3, as DNA: TGCGCCAGCAGCCCTGGCCTAGCGGGCACAGATACGCAGTATTTT.